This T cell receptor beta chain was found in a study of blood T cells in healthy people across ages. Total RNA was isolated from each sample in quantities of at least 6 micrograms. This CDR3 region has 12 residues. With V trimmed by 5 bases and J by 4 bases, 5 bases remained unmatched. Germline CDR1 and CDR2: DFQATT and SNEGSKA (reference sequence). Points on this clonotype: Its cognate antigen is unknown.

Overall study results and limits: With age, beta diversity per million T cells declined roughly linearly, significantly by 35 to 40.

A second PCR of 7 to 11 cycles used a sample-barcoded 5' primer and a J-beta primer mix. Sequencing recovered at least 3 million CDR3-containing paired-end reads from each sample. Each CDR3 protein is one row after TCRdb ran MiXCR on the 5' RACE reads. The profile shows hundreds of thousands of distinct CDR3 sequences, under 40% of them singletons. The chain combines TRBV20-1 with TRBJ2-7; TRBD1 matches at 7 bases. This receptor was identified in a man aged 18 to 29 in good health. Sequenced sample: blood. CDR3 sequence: CSAGGQTYEQYF. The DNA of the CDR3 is TGCAGTGCTGGGGGACAGACTTACGAGCAGTACTTC.